This record looks at one T cell receptor beta chain sequence and its context. The data belong to a study of blood T cell repertoires in COVID-19. The protocol was immunoSEQ multiplex PCR, while the TCRdb copy is restricted to in-frame clones and leaves out a portion. The profile shows a few hundred thousand clones, roughly 88% of them singletons. Germline CDR1 reads LNHDA; CDR2 reads SQIVND (reference sequence). The CDR3 runs to 15 residues. Trimming took 10 bases from V and 0 from J; bases not matched to a gene: 7. Sequencing was carried out using peripheral blood. This rearrangement joins TRBV19 to TRBJ1-3, with TRBD1 matching over 9 bases. This TCR came from a woman in her thirties with acute or convalescent COVID-19. The CDR3 DNA is TGTGCCACACAACAGGGGGCTGTCTCTGGAAACACCATATATTTT. Translated, it gives CATQQGAVSGNTIYF. The full variable domain, completed using reference TRBV19 and TRBJ1-3, is DGGITQSPKYLFRKEGQNVTLSCEQNLNHDAMYWYRQDPGQGLRLIYYSQIVNDFQKGDIAEGYSVSREKKESFPLTVTSAQKNPTAFYLCATQQGAVSGNTIYFGEGSWLTVV.